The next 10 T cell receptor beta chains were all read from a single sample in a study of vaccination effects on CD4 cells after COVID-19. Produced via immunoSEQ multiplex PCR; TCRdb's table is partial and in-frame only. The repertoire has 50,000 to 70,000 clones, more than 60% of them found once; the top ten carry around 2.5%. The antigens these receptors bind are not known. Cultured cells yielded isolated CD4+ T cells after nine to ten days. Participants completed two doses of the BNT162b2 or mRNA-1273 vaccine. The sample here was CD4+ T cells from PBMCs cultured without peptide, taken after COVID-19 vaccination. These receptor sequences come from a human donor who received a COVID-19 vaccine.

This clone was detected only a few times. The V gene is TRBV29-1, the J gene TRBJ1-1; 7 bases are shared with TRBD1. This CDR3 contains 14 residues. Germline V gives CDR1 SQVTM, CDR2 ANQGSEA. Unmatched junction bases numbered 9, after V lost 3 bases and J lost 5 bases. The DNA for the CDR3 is TGCAGCGTTGAGAACAGGGGTAGGCGGACTGAAGCTTTCTTT. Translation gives CSVENRGRRTEAFF. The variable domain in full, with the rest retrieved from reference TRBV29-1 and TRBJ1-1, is SAVISQKPSRDICQRGTSLTIQCQVDSQVTMMFWYRQQPGQSLTLIATANQGSEATYESGFVIDKFPISRPNLTFSTLTVSNMSPEDSSIYLCSVENRGRRTEAFFGQGTRLTVV.

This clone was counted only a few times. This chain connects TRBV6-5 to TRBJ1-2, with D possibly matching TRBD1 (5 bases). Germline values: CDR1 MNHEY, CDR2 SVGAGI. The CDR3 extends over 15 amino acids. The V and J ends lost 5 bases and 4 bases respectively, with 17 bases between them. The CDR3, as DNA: TGTGCCAGCAGTCCAGGGCTCTGGAACTTCTATGGCTACACCTTC. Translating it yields CASSPGLWNFYGYTF.

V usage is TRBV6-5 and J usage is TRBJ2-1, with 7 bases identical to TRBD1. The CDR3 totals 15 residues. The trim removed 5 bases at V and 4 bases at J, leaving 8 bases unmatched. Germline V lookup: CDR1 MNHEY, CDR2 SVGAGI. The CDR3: CASSKAGTAYNEQFF. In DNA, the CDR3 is TGTGCCAGCAGTAAGGCCGGGACAGCGTACAATGAGCAGTTCTTC.

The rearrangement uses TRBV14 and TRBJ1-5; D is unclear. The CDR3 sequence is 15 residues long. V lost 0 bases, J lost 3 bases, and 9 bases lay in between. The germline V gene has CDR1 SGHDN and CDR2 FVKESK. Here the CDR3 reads CASSQETKVNQPQHF. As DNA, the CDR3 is TGTGCCAGCAGCCAAGAGACCAAAGTCAATCAGCCCCAGCATTTT.

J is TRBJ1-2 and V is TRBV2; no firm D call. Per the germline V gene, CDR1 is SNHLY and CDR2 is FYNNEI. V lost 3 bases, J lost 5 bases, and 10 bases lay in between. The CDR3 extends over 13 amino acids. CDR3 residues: CASSDLSYYGYTF. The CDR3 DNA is TGTGCCAGCAGTGACTTAAGTTATTATGGCTACACCTTC.

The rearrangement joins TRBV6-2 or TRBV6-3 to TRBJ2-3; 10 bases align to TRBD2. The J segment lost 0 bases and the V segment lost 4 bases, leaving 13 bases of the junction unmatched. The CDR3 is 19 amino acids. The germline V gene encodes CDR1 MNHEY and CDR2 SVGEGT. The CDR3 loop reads CASSLRNAGLAASTDTQYF. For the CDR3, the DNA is TGTGCCAGCAGTTTACGCAACGCAGGACTAGCGGCTAGCACAGATACGCAGTATTTT.

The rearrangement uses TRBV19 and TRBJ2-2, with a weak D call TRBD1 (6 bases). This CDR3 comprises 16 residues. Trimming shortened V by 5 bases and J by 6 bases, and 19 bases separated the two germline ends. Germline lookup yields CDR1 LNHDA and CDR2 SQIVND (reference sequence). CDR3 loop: CASSPGWTAGSGELFF. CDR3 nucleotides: TGTGCCAGTAGTCCCGGATGGACAGCCGGGTCCGGGGAGCTGTTTTTT.

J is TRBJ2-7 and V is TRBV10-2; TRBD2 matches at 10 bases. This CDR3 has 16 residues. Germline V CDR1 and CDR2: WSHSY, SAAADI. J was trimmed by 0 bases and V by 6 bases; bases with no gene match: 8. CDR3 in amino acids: CASSGKGLASSYEQYV. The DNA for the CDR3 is TGCGCCAGCAGCGGTAAGGGACTAGCGAGCTCCTACGAGCAGTACGTC.

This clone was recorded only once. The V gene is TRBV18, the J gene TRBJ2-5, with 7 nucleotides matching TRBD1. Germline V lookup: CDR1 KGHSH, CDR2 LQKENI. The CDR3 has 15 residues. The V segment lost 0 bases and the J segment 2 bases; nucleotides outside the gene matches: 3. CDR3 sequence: CASSPPGQLQETQYF. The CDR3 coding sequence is TGTGCCAGCTCACCACCGGGACAGCTACAAGAGACCCAGTACTTC. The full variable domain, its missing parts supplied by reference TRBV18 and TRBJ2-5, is NAGVMQNPRHLVRRRGQEARLRCSPMKGHSHVYWYRQLPEEGLKFMVYLQKENIIDESGMPKERFSAEFPKEGPSILRIQQVVRGDSAAYFCASSPPGQLQETQYFGPGTRLLVL.

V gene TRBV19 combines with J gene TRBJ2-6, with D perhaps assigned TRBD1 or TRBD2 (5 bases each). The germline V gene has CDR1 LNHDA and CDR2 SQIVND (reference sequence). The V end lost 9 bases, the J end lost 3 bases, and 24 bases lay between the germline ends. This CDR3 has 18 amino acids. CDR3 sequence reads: CASLSGWTGAGGANVLTF. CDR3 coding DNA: TGTGCCAGCCTCTCGGGGTGGACTGGGGCGGGTGGGGCCAACGTCCTGACTTTC.